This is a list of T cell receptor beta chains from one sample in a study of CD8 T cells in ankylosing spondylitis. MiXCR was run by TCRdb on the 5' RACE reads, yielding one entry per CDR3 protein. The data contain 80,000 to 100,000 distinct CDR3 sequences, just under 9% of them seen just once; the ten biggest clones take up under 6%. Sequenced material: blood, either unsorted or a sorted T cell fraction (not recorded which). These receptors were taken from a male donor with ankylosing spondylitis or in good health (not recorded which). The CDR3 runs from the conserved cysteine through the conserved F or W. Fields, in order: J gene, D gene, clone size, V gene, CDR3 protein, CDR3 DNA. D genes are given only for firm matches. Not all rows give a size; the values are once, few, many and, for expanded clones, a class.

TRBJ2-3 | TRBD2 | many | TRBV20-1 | CSAPMIAGADTQYF | TGCAGTGCCCCGATGATAGCGGGGGCGGATACGCAGTATTTT
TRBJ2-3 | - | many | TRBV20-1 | CSAYRTDTHTDTQYF | TGCAGTGCGTACCGAACGGACACTCACACAGATACGCAGTATTTT
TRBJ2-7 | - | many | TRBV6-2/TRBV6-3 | CASSYPAYEQYF | TGTGCCAGCAGTTATCCAGCCTACGAGCAGTACTTC
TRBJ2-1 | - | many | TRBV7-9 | CASDYYNEQFF | TGTGCCAGCGACTACTACAATGAGCAGTTCTTC
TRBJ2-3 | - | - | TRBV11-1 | CASSLDRSRSGPYTDTQYF | TGTGCCAGCAGCTTAGATAGGTCTCGCAGCGGGCCGTACACAGATACGCAGTATTTT
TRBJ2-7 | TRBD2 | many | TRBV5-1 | CASSLDFGGRVTYEQYF | TGCGCCAGCAGCTTGGATTTTGGCGGGAGGGTAACCTACGAGCAGTACTTC
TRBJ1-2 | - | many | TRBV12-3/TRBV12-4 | CASLLVGRDYGYTF | TGTGCCAGCCTGCTGGTCGGCCGCGACTATGGCTACACCTTC
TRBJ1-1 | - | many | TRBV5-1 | CASSHGNTEAFF | TGCGCCAGCAGTCACGGGAACACTGAAGCTTTCTTT
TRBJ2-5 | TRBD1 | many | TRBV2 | CAPGQGQETQYF | TGTGCCCCAGGACAGGGTCAAGAGACCCAGTACTTC
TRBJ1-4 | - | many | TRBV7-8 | CASSLVQDRNEKLFF | TGTGCCAGCAGCTTAGTACAGGACCGAAATGAAAAACTGTTTTTT
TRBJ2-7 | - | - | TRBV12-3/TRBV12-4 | CASSFGRTYEQYF | TGTGCCAGCAGTTTTGGCAGGACCTACGAGCAGTACTTC
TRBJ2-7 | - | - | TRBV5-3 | CARSLVDCEQYF | TGTGCCAGAAGCTTGGTAGACTGCGAGCAGTACTTC
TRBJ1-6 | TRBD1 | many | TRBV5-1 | CASSPRTGDSPLHF | TGCGCCAGCAGCCCCCGGACAGGGGATTCACCCCTCCACTTT
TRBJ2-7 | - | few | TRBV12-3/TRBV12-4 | CASSLRDPRTYVQYF | TGTGCCAGCAGTTTGAGGGACCCCCGGACCTACGTGCAGTACTTC
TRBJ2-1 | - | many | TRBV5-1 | CASSLVRSNEQFF | TGCGCCAGCAGCTTGGTCCGGAGCAATGAGCAGTTCTTC
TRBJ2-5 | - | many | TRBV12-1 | CASSPTLLSETQYF | TGTGCCAGCAGCCCTACCCTGCTATCTGAGACCCAGTACTTC
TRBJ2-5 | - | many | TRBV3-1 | CASSDVTETQYF | TGTGCCAGCAGCGATGTTACGGAGACCCAGTACTTC
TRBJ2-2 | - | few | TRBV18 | CASSPPGGHNTGELFF | TGTGCCAGCTCACCACCGGGGGGCCACAACACCGGGGAGCTGTTTTTT
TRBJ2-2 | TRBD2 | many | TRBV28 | CASSLGLADTGELFF | TGTGCCAGCAGTCTGGGACTAGCGGACACCGGGGAGCTGTTTTTT
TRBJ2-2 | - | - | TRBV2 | CASSGGLDPNTGELFF | TGTGCCAGCAGCGGGGGACTGGACCCGAACACCGGGGAGCTGTTTTTT
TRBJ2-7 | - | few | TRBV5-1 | CASSYPDVTYEQYF | TGCGCCAGCAGCTACCCCGACGTAACCTACGAGCAGTACTTC
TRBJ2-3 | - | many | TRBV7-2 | CASSLGGAADTQYF | TGTGCCAGCAGCTTAGGGGGAGCGGCAGATACGCAGTATTTT
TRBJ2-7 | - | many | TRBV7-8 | CASSRHLGEQYF | TGTGCCAGCAGCAGACACCTAGGAGAGCAGTACTTC
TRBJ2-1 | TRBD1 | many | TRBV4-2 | CASSQERSGQAYNEQFF | TGTGCCAGCAGCCAAGAACGTAGTGGACAGGCCTACAATGAGCAGTTCTTC
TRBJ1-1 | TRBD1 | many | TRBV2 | CASSPQGVGAFF | TGTGCCAGCAGCCCACAGGGGGTTGGAGCTTTCTTT
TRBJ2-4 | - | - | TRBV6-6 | CASSYGFSPALAKNIQYF | TGTGCCAGCAGTTACGGGTTTAGTCCGGCACTGGCCAAAAACATTCAGTACTTC
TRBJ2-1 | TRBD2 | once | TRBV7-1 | CASSPGTGLGRNEQFF | TGTGCCAGCAGCCCAGGGACGGGACTAGGTCGGAATGAGCAGTTCTTC
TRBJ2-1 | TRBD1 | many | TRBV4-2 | CASSQQGASYNEQFF | TGTGCCAGCAGCCAACAGGGGGCGTCCTACAATGAGCAGTTCTTC
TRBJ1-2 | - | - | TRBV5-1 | CASNTGAGPYGYTF | TGCGCCAGCAACACTGGGGCAGGTCCCTATGGCTACACCTTC
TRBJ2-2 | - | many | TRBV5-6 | CASSQPVTANTGELFF | TGTGCCAGCAGCCAACCTGTTACAGCGAACACCGGGGAGCTGTTTTTT
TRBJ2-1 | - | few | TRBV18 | CASSRQPGVNEQFF | TGTGCCAGCTCGCGCCAGCCGGGGGTCAATGAGCAGTTCTTC
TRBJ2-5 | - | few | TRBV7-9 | CASSLISAGQETQYF | TGTGCCAGCAGCTTAATTTCCGCAGGTCAAGAGACCCAGTACTTC
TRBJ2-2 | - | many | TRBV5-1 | CASSLVAGNTGELFF | TGCGCCAGCAGCTTGGTAGCCGGGAACACCGGGGAGCTGTTTTTT
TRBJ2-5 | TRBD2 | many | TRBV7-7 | CASSLTRGGRETQYF | TGTGCTAGCAGCTTAACGCGGGGGGGCAGGGAGACCCAGTACTTC
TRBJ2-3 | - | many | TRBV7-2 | CASSLPYSHTDTQYF | TGTGCCAGCAGCCTCCCTTACTCCCACACAGATACGCAGTATTTT
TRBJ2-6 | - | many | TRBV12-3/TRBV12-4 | CASSPPDSSGANVLTF | TGTGCCAGCAGCCCCCCCGACAGTTCGGGGGCCAACGTCCTGACTTTC